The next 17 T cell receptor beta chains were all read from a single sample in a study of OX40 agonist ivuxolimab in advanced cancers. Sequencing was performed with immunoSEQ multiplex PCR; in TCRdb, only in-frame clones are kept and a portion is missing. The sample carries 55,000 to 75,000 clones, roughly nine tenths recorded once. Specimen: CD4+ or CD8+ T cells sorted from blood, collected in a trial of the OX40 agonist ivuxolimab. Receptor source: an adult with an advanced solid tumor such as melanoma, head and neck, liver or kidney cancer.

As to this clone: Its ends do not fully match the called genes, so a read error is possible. CDR3 residues: CASGFWTRSHEQYF. CDR3 nucleotide sequence: TGTGCCAGCGGCTTCTGGACTAGGAGCCACGAGCAGTACTTC. The gene calls are TRBV5-6 and TRBJ2-7, with TRBD2 identical over 7 bases. The CDR3 contains 14 residues. CDR1 SGHDT and CDR2 YYEEEE come from the germline V gene.

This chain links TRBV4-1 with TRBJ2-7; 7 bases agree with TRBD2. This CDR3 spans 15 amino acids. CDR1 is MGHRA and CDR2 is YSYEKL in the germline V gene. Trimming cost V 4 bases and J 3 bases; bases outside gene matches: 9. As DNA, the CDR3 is TGCGCCAGCAGCCCCTATGGGGAGGGCCTCTACGAGCAGTACTTC. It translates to CASSPYGEGLYEQYF.

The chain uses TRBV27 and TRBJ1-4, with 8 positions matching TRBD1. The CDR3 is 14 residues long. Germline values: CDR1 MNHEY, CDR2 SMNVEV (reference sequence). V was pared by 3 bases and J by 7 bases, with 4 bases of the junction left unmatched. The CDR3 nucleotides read TGTGCCAGCAGTTTCAGGGGGCGAACTGAAAAACTGTTTTTT. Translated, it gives CASSFRGRTEKLFF.

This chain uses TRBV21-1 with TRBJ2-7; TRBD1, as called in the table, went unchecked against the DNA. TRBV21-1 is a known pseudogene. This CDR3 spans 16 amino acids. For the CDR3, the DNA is TGTGCCAGCAGCAAATGTGCGACAGGGGACTTCTACGAGCAGTACTTC. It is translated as CASSKCATGDFYEQYF.

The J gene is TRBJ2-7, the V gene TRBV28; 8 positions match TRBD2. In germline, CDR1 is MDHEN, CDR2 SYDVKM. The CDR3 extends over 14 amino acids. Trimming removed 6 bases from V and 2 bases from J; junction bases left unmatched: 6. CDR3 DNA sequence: TGTGCCAGCAGCTCGGGGGGGCGGCCCTACGAGCAGTACTTC. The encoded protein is CASSSGGRPYEQYF. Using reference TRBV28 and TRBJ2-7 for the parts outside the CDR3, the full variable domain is DVKVTQSSRYLVKRTGEKVFLECVQDMDHENMFWYRQDPGLGLRLIYFSYDVKMKEKGDIPEGYSVSREKKERFSLILESASTNQTSMYLCASSSGGRPYEQYFGPGTRLTVT.

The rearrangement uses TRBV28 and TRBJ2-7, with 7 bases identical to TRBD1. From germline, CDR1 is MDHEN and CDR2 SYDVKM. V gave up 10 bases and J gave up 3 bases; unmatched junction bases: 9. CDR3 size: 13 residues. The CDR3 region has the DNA TGTGCCACTAGGACAGGTACCCTCTACGAGCAGTACTTC. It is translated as CATRTGTLYEQYF.

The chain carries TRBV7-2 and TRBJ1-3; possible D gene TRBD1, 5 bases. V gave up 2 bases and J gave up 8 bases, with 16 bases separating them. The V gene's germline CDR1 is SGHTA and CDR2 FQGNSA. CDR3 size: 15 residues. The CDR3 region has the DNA TGTGCCAGCAGCTTAATGGGGAGCATAGGGGACACCATATATTTT. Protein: CASSLMGSIGDTIYF.

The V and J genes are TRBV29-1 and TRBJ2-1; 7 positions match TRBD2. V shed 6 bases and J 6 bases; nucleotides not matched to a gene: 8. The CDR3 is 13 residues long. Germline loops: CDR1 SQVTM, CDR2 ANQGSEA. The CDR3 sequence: CSVRGGEGNEQFF. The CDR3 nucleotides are TGCAGCGTGCGCGGGGGAGAGGGCAATGAGCAGTTCTTC.

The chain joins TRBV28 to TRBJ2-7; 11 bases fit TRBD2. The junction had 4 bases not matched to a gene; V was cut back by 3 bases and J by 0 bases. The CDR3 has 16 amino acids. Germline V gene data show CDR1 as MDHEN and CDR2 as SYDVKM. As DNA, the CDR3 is TGTGCCAGCAGTTTGGGGACTAGCGGAGACTCCTACGAGCAGTACTTC. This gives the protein CASSLGTSGDSYEQYF.

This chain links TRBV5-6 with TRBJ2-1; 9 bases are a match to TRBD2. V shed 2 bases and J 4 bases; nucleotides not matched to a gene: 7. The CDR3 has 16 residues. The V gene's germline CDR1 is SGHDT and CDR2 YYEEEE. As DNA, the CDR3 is TGTGCCAGCAGCTTTCAAAGCGGGAGGAGGTACAATGAGCAGTTCTTC. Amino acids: CASSFQSGRRYNEQFF.

The CDR3 nucleotides are TGTGCCAGCAGTGAAAGGGGACAGACTTCCTATGGCTACACCTTC. Translated: CASSERGQTSYGYTF. The V and J genes are TRBV27 and TRBJ1-2, with 7 bases matching TRBD1. CDR1 is MNHEY and CDR2 is SMNVEV in the germline V gene (reference sequence). The length of the CDR3 is 15 residues. The J segment lost 4 bases and the V segment lost 5 bases, leaving 10 bases of the junction unmatched.

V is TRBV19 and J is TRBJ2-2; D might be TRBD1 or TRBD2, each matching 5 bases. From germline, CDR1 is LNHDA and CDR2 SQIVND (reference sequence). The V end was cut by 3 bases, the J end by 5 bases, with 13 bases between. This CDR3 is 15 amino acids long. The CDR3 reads CASSITTRGTGELFF. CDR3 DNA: TGTGCCAGTAGTATTACCACTAGGGGAACCGGGGAGCTGTTTTTT.

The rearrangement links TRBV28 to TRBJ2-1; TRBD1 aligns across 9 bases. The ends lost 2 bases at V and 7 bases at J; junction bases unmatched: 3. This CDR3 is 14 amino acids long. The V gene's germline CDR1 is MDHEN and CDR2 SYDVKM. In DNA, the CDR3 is TGTGCCAGCAGTTTACGGGACAGGGTGAATGAGCAGTTCTTC. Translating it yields CASSLRDRVNEQFF.

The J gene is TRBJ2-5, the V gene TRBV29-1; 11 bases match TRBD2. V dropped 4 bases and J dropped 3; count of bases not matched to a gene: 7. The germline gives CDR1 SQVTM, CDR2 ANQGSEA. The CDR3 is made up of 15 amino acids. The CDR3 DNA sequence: TGCAGCGTTGTCCTCGTGACTAGCGGGGAAGAGACCCAGTACTTC. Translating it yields CSVVLVTSGEETQYF.

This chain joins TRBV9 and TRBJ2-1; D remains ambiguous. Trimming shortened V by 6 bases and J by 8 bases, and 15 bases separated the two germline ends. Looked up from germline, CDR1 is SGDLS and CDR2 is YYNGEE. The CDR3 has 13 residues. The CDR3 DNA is TGTGCCAGCAAACACGATAATGGCGATGAGCAGTTCTTC. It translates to CASKHDNGDEQFF.

CDR3 in amino acids: CASSPSPSTISYNEQFF. CDR3 bases: TGTGCCAGCAGCCCCTCCCCGTCCACGATCTCCTACAATGAGCAGTTCTTC. This chain uses TRBV7-3 with TRBJ2-1; no firm D call. The CDR3 sequence is 17 residues long. V shed 5 bases and J shed 0 bases, with 17 bases lying between them. Per the germline V gene, CDR1 is SGHTA and CDR2 is FQGTGA.

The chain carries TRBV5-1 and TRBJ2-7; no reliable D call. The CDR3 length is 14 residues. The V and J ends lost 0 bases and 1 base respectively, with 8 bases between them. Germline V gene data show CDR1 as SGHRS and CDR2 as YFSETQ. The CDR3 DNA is TGCGCCAGCAGCTTGGGAGCCGAGTCCTACGAGCAGTACTTC. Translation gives CASSLGAESYEQYF.